This T cell receptor beta chain came from a study of T cell repertoires in cytomegalovirus infection. In the study overall: Both CMV infection and a matching HLA type were indicated by public TCR beta signatures. Broader study findings: CMV-specific TCR beta clonotypes restricted by HLA-C dominated the ex vivo response. Public TCR beta family frequency separated CMV-and-HLA carriers, including in an independent cohort.

There are a few counts of this clonotype. Its antigen is not known. TCRdb itself ran the reads through MiXCR, one entry per CDR3 protein. Of around 450,000 distinct CDR3 sequences in the sample, roughly a third were seen once. From germline, CDR1 is SGHAT and CDR2 FQNNGV. The CDR3 contains 14 residues. V was cut by 2 bases and J by 5 bases, with 12 bases left in between. What was sequenced was PBMCs. This TCR was recovered from a human donor in good health (CMV status not recorded). Some clones in this sample may be carry-over from other donors' samples. The chain links TRBV11-2 to TRBJ1-1; the D gene is possibly TRBD1 (6 bases). The CDR3 DNA reads TGTGCCAGCAGCTTACTATACAGGGCAACTGAAGCTTTCTTT. Amino acids: CASSLLYRATEAFF.